Sequencing of this T cell receptor beta chain was carried out in a study of long-term antiretroviral therapy in people with HIV. Study-level points and caveats: Diversity went up after ART and still fell short of transplant donor controls. Repertoires with HIV possessed tighter CDR3 length spans than those of controls.

Worth noting for this clone: As yet, its antigen is unknown.

This CDR3 is 15 amino acids long. Germline V lookup: CDR1 KGHSH, CDR2 LQKENI. The germline V and J ends were trimmed by 5 bases and 7 bases, with 18 bases remaining between them. A v3.0 immunoSEQ assay was performed at survey level. The table came from immunoSEQ multiplex PCR; TCRdb's copy has only in-frame clones and leaves some out. Here the sample spans roughly 18,000 clones, roughly 91% being singletons. The chain is built from TRBV18 and TRBJ2-1; perhaps TRBD1 as D (6 bases). The clonotype comes from a man aged 45-60 years with HIV. The sequencing used unsorted PBMCs, collected 3 years after starting antiretroviral therapy. CDR3 bases: TGTGCCAGCTCATCAACCGGGACACCGGGGAATGAGCAGTTCTTC. It encodes CASSSTGTPGNEQFF. Filled out from reference TRBV18 and TRBJ2-1, the complete variable domain reads NAGVMQNPRHLVRRRGQEARLRCSPMKGHSHVYWYRQLPEEGLKFMVYLQKENIIDESGMPKERFSAEFPKEGPSILRIQQVVRGDSAAYFCASSSTGTPGNEQFFGPGTRLTVL.